The T cell receptor beta chain under discussion was sequenced for a study of shared clonotypes between healthy human individuals. Overall study findings and caveats: Owing to a small donor count, the genetic and exposure-history diversity represented was limited.

The DNA input per sorted-subset replicate PCR was about 180 ng, corresponding to around 28,000 T cell genomes. Using immunoSEQ multiplex PCR, the repertoire was profiled, and TCRdb retains in-frame clones only, with some absent. The data hold roughly 2.5 million clones, with about 92% observed a single time. Donors, without exception, were Caucasian adults residing in Nashville, Tennessee. With respect to this clone: Its specificity is not known.

This TCR was sampled from a man between 18 and 35 years old in good health. The source material was naive CD4+ T cells sorted from blood. Specified subset: CD45RA+ positively selected.

The CDR3 nucleotides are TGCGCCAGCAGCCAAGGTACAGCGGAGAGCTCCTACAATGAGCAGTTCTTC. Amino acid sequence: CASSQGTAESSYNEQFF. The V call is TRBV4-3, the J call TRBJ2-1, with D tentatively TRBD2 (5 bases). The CDR3 covers 17 residues. V was clipped by 1 base and J by 0 bases, with 13 bases between them. From germline, CDR1 is LGHNA and CDR2 YSLEER.